This is a list of T cell receptor beta chains from one sample in a study of blood T cell repertoires in COVID-19. Data came from immunoSEQ multiplex PCR; TCRdb stores just in-frame clones and leaves some out. This sample yields around 130,000 clones, of which about four fifths are seen a single time; less than 9.5% belongs to the top ten. Sequences were obtained from peripheral blood. The receptors come from a human donor in a cohort sampled during active COVID-19. CDR3s include the opening cysteine and the closing phenylalanine or tryptophan. The order of the fields is D gene, J gene, V gene, clone size, CDR3 protein, CDR3 DNA. The D gene is left open where the match is weak. Size values are once, few and many counts, or a class for expanded clones, and some rows have none.

D gene: TRBD1; J gene: TRBJ1-2; V gene: TRBV4-1; clone size: .; CDR3 protein: CASSSTGTGFFNYGYTF; CDR3 DNA: TGCGCCAGCAGTTCCACCGGGACAGGGTTCTTCAACTATGGCTACACCTTC
D gene: .; J gene: TRBJ1-3; V gene: TRBV18; clone size: once; CDR3 protein: CASSPLLAEGNTIYF; CDR3 DNA: TGTGCCAGCTCACCACTGCTGGCAGAAGGAAACACCATATATTTT
D gene: TRBD1; J gene: TRBJ1-1; V gene: TRBV10-3; clone size: few; CDR3 protein: CATQQGGNTEAFF; CDR3 DNA: TGTGCCACCCAACAGGGGGGTAACACTGAAGCTTTCTTT
D gene: .; J gene: TRBJ2-1; V gene: TRBV19; clone size: .; CDR3 protein: CASSPPVSSYNEQFF; CDR3 DNA: TGTGCCAGTAGTCCGCCCGTGAGCTCCTACAATGAGCAGTTCTTC
D gene: .; J gene: TRBJ2-1; V gene: TRBV5-1; clone size: few; CDR3 protein: CASSFGGLQLVSNEQFF; CDR3 DNA: TGCGCCAGCAGTTTTGGAGGCCTACAACTAGTGAGTAATGAGCAGTTCTTC
D gene: TRBD1; J gene: TRBJ2-7; V gene: TRBV2; clone size: .; CDR3 protein: CASSDAGQGSYEQYF; CDR3 DNA: TGTGCCAGCAGTGATGCGGGACAGGGGTCTTACGAGCAGTACTTC
D gene: TRBD2; J gene: TRBJ2-7; V gene: TRBV5-1; clone size: .; CDR3 protein: CASSLNSREGQYF; CDR3 DNA: TGCGCCAGCAGCTTGAATTCTAGGGAGGGGCAGTACTTC
D gene: TRBD1; J gene: TRBJ1-1; V gene: TRBV6-5; clone size: once; CDR3 protein: CASSHRGTYTEAFF; CDR3 DNA: TGTGCCAGCAGTCACAGGGGTACGTACACTGAAGCTTTCTTT
D gene: .; J gene: TRBJ2-1; V gene: TRBV19; clone size: .; CDR3 protein: CASSAYYITAGSTSSYNEQFF; CDR3 DNA: TGTGCCAGTAGTGCCTATTATATCACGGCGGGATCCACTAGCTCCTACAATGAGCAGTTCTTC
D gene: .; J gene: TRBJ2-5; V gene: TRBV3-1/TRBV3-2; clone size: .; CDR3 protein: CASSPRGSGQETQYF; CDR3 DNA: TGTGCCAGCAGCCCACGAGGAAGCGGCCAAGAGACCCAGTACTTC
D gene: TRBD2; J gene: TRBJ2-1; V gene: TRBV3-1/TRBV3-2; clone size: .; CDR3 protein: CASSQRPPGLAGGWGLPEQFF; CDR3 DNA: TGTGCCAGCAGCCAGAGGCCGCCGGGACTAGCGGGGGGTTGGGGCCTTCCTGAGCAGTTCTTC
D gene: .; J gene: TRBJ1-1; V gene: TRBV6-6; clone size: once; CDR3 protein: CASSFNTNTEAFF; CDR3 DNA: TGTGCCAGCAGTTTTAACACGAACACTGAAGCTTTCTTT
D gene: .; J gene: TRBJ2-1; V gene: TRBV6-5; clone size: .; CDR3 protein: CASRADPSMKQFF; CDR3 DNA: TGTGCCAGCAGGGCCGATCCGTCAATGAAGCAGTTCTTC
D gene: TRBD1; J gene: TRBJ1-2; V gene: TRBV18; clone size: .; CDR3 protein: CASSPWGQVEGGYTF; CDR3 DNA: TGTGCCAGCTCACCGTGGGGACAGGTGGAAGGTGGCTACACCTTC
D gene: TRBD2; J gene: TRBJ2-7; V gene: TRBV6-1; clone size: .; CDR3 protein: CASSAGGRGAPYEQYF; CDR3 DNA: TGTGCCAGCAGTGCTGGGGGGCGGGGGGCCCCCTACGAGCAGTACTTC
D gene: TRBD1; J gene: TRBJ1-2; V gene: TRBV2; clone size: .; CDR3 protein: CASSKDRFDGYTF; CDR3 DNA: TGTGCCAGCAGTAAGGACAGGTTCGATGGCTACACCTTC
D gene: .; J gene: TRBJ1-2; V gene: TRBV7-9; clone size: once; CDR3 protein: CASSLGKSSGGYTF; CDR3 DNA: TGTGCCAGCAGCTTAGGAAAGTCCTCGGGTGGCTACACCTTC
D gene: TRBD1; J gene: TRBJ2-7; V gene: TRBV5-1; clone size: once; CDR3 protein: CASSLGSTGVYEQYF; CDR3 DNA: TGCGCCAGCAGCTTGGGTTCGACAGGGGTCTACGAGCAGTACTTC
D gene: .; J gene: TRBJ1-5; V gene: TRBV6-2/TRBV6-3; clone size: once; CDR3 protein: CASSSVRSNQPQHF; CDR3 DNA: TGTGCCAGCAGCTCCGTTCGTAGCAATCAGCCCCAGCATTTT
D gene: TRBD2; J gene: TRBJ2-5; V gene: TRBV11-3; clone size: .; CDR3 protein: CASSLGGGQETQYF; CDR3 DNA: TGTGCCAGCAGCTTAGGGGGGGGTCAAGAGACCCAGTACTTC
D gene: .; J gene: TRBJ1-2; V gene: TRBV3-1/TRBV3-2; clone size: .; CDR3 protein: CASSQDGENYGYTF; CDR3 DNA: TGTGCCAGCAGCCAAGATGGGGAGAACTATGGCTACACCTTC
D gene: TRBD2; J gene: TRBJ2-1; V gene: TRBV5-1; clone size: .; CDR3 protein: CASSSGIAGGYDEQFF; CDR3 DNA: TGCGCCAGCAGCTCGGGTATAGCGGGGGGGTACGATGAGCAGTTCTTC
D gene: TRBD1; J gene: TRBJ2-2; V gene: TRBV11-1; clone size: .; CDR3 protein: CASSPTGGGTGELFF; CDR3 DNA: TGTGCCAGCAGCCCGACAGGGGGCGGCACCGGGGAGCTGTTTTTT
D gene: .; J gene: TRBJ2-5; V gene: TRBV19; clone size: .; CDR3 protein: CASSIEAGTAKETQYF; CDR3 DNA: TGTGCCAGTAGTATAGAGGCGGGGACAGCAAAAGAGACCCAGTACTTC
D gene: TRBD2; J gene: TRBJ2-1; V gene: TRBV19; clone size: .; CDR3 protein: CASSTRLAGGLDEQFF; CDR3 DNA: TGTGCCAGTAGTACCCGACTAGCGGGGGGGTTGGATGAGCAGTTCTTC
D gene: TRBD1; J gene: TRBJ1-1; V gene: TRBV25-1; clone size: .; CDR3 protein: CASKETGDMNTEAFF; CDR3 DNA: TGTGCCAGCAAAGAGACAGGGGACATGAACACTGAAGCTTTCTTT
D gene: TRBD1; J gene: TRBJ2-7; V gene: TRBV6-4; clone size: .; CDR3 protein: CASRRDRVSHEQYF; CDR3 DNA: TGTGCCAGCAGGCGGGACAGGGTTTCCCACGAGCAGTACTTC
D gene: .; J gene: TRBJ1-6; V gene: TRBV3-1/TRBV3-2; clone size: .; CDR3 protein: CASSYRDNYNSPLHF; CDR3 DNA: TGTGCCAGCAGCTACCGGGACAATTATAATTCACCCCTCCACTTT
D gene: .; J gene: TRBJ1-5; V gene: TRBV6-5; clone size: .; CDR3 protein: CASRYGRESGPQHF; CDR3 DNA: TGTGCCAGCAGGTATGGCCGGGAGAGCGGGCCCCAGCATTTT
D gene: .; J gene: TRBJ1-5; V gene: TRBV5-4; clone size: .; CDR3 protein: CASSLGSEGPQHF; CDR3 DNA: TGTGCCAGCAGCTTGGGCTCAGAGGGGCCCCAGCATTTT
D gene: .; J gene: TRBJ2-7; V gene: TRBV11-2; clone size: once; CDR3 protein: CASSYLWGGGPYEQYF; CDR3 DNA: TGTGCCAGCAGCTACTTATGGGGGGGCGGTCCCTACGAGCAGTACTTC
D gene: .; J gene: TRBJ1-1; V gene: TRBV29-1; clone size: .; CDR3 protein: CSVARRTNTEAFF; CDR3 DNA: TGCAGCGTTGCCAGGAGGACGAACACTGAAGCTTTCTTT
D gene: .; J gene: TRBJ1-3; V gene: TRBV9; clone size: .; CDR3 protein: CASSVEGGTGNTIYF; CDR3 DNA: TGTGCCAGCAGCGTAGAGGGGGGGACCGGAAACACCATATATTTT
D gene: .; J gene: TRBJ1-1; V gene: TRBV12-5; clone size: .; CDR3 protein: CASGLRQGNTEAFF; CDR3 DNA: TGTGCTAGTGGTTTGAGGCAGGGAAACACTGAAGCTTTCTTT
D gene: TRBD2; J gene: TRBJ2-3; V gene: TRBV27; clone size: .; CDR3 protein: CARGTILTDTQYF; CDR3 DNA: TGTGCCAGGGGGACTATTCTCACAGATACGCAGTATTTT
D gene: TRBD1; J gene: TRBJ1-1; V gene: TRBV5-6; clone size: .; CDR3 protein: CASNYLGTGHPTEAFF; CDR3 DNA: TGTGCCAGCAATTATCTAGGGACAGGGCATCCCACTGAAGCTTTCTTT
D gene: .; J gene: TRBJ1-2; V gene: TRBV12-3/TRBV12-4; clone size: .; CDR3 protein: CASSPDRSYGYTF; CDR3 DNA: TGTGCCAGCAGTCCTGACAGGAGCTATGGCTACACCTTC
D gene: .; J gene: TRBJ1-6; V gene: TRBV3-1/TRBV3-2; clone size: .; CDR3 protein: CASSLQGSYNSPLHF; CDR3 DNA: TGTGCCAGCAGCCTACAGGGATCCTATAATTCACCCCTCCACTTT
D gene: TRBD1; J gene: TRBJ1-4; V gene: TRBV10-3; clone size: once; CDR3 protein: CAIRPGQSNEKLFF; CDR3 DNA: TGTGCCATCAGACCGGGACAGTCTAATGAAAAACTGTTTTTT
D gene: .; J gene: TRBJ2-7; V gene: TRBV30; clone size: .; CDR3 protein: CAWSPPQAENSYEQYF; CDR3 DNA: TGTGCCTGGAGCCCCCCTCAAGCGGAAAACTCCTACGAGCAGTACTTC
D gene: .; J gene: TRBJ2-1; V gene: TRBV11-2; clone size: once; CDR3 protein: CASSDDTYNEQFF; CDR3 DNA: TGTGCCAGCAGCGACGACACCTACAATGAGCAGTTCTTC